This T cell receptor beta chain was obtained from a study of tumor and adjacent non-tumor tissue in lung cancer. Study at large: The patients, roughly eleven men and about five women, were roughly 30 to 80 with stage I to III disease. Overall study findings and caveats: Shorter survival was associated with higher TCR diversity in tumors. Significantly higher TCR diversity was found in tumor than normal lung.

V lost 4 bases, J lost 6 bases, and 22 bases lay in between. Germline loops: CDR1 LNHDA, CDR2 SQIVND (reference sequence). The CDR3 contains 16 residues. Worth noting for this clonotype: Its antigen is not identified. One base away lies a much larger clone, so this may be a sequencing read error.

TCRbeta libraries were built with three rounds of nested PCR, modified from ARM-PCR. From the multiplex PCR reads, TCRdb called clonotypes with MiXCR, one entry per CDR3 protein. This table holds about 76,000 distinct CDR3 sequences, roughly 75% found once. RNA was extracted from bulk tissue without any cell sorting. What was sequenced was lung tumor tissue. This TCR was sampled from a woman in her 70s with non-small cell lung cancer. J is TRBJ2-7 and V is TRBV19; maybe TRBD1 (6 bases). CDR3 in amino acids: CASSTARGKNTSEQYF. The CDR3 nucleotides are TGTGCCAGTAGTACAGCAAGGGGGAAAAATACCTCCGAGCAGTACTTC.